This T cell receptor (beta chain) comes out of a study of PD-1 blockade in classical Hodgkin lymphoma. Turning to the study itself: Patients were given intravenous nivolumab, 3 mg/kg, every 2 weeks. Study findings and constraints: Newly diagnosed patients reportedly had lower baseline TCR diversity than healthy donors. Patients starting nivolumab less than 1 year after ASCT had lower diversity and were excluded from later analyses. A significant rise in TCR diversity by C4D1 was seen for CD4+ but not CD8+ cells.

The time point is: cycle 4 day 1 (C4D1), after five to seven weeks of nivolumab. With no exception, relapse followed autologous stem cell transplantation in all patients, and brentuximab vedotin exposure varied. The data were produced by immunoSEQ multiplex PCR, yet TCRdb's version contains in-frame clones alone and is incomplete. The sample gives tens of thousands of clones, around nine tenths of which show up once; approximately 2.9% is in the top ten. Comment on this clone: Its antigen is unknown.

The CDR3 loop spans 17 amino acids. Germline V gene lookup returns CDR1 SEHNR and CDR2 FQNEAQ (reference sequence). Trimming stripped 2 bases from V and 4 bases from J, with 20 bases between. The input for sequencing was peripheral blood mononuclear cells (PBMCs), taken before the fourth cycle of nivolumab. The V and J genes are TRBV7-9 and TRBJ2-5; D not resolved. This clonotype originated in a human donor with classical Hodgkin lymphoma. The CDR3 here is CASSLPFGRAWGETQYF. CDR3 sequence (DNA): TGTGCCAGCAGCTTACCTTTCGGCAGAGCCTGGGGAGAGACCCAGTACTTC.